This T cell receptor (beta chain) was found in a study of blood T cell repertoires in COVID-19. Deletions cut 7 bases from V and 7 bases from J, with 9 bases between. Germline V CDR1 and CDR2: SGDLS, YYNGEE. The CDR3 runs 12 residues. Assay used: immunoSEQ multiplex PCR; TCRdb lists only in-frame clones, some missing. Of roughly 170,000 clones in the sample, approximately 87% were seen once. This sequence was found in a woman between 65 and 79 years old with COVID-19, enrolled during active disease. This sequence joins TRBV9 and TRBJ1-6, with a tentative D call TRBD1 (5 bases). Material: peripheral blood. CDR3 nucleotide sequence: TGTGCCAGCGGGGCATTAAATTCACCCCTCCACTTT. It yields the protein CASGALNSPLHF.